This TCR beta chain was identified in a study of T cells in Graves' hyperthyroidism and ophthalmopathy. Findings and limits, study-wide: The model foresaw ophthalmopathy a median around seven months prior to onset. A model built on 13 V-J features separated ophthalmopathy from stable hyperthyroidism.

V lost 6 bases, J lost 1 base, and 6 bases stayed unmatched. The CDR3 is 15 amino acids. From germline, CDR1 is SNHLY and CDR2 FYNNEI. Amplification of TCR beta CDR3 regions used RNA as the template. When the TCR CDR3 underwent first-round RT-PCR, the HTBI primer set was used. MiXCR was run by TCRdb on the multiplex PCR reads, yielding one entry per CDR3 protein. Of over 350,000 distinct CDR3 sequences listed, around an eighth are singletons. This clonotype was counted ten times or more. Its antigen is not identified. The chain recombines TRBV2 with TRBJ2-3, with 8 positions matching TRBD1. The specimen was blood. This clonotype was sampled from a man aged 45-65 years with Graves' ophthalmopathy. CDR3 in amino acids: CASSSRGQGTDTQYF. The CDR3 DNA is TGTGCCAGCAGCTCCAGGGGGCAGGGCACAGATACGCAGTATTTT.